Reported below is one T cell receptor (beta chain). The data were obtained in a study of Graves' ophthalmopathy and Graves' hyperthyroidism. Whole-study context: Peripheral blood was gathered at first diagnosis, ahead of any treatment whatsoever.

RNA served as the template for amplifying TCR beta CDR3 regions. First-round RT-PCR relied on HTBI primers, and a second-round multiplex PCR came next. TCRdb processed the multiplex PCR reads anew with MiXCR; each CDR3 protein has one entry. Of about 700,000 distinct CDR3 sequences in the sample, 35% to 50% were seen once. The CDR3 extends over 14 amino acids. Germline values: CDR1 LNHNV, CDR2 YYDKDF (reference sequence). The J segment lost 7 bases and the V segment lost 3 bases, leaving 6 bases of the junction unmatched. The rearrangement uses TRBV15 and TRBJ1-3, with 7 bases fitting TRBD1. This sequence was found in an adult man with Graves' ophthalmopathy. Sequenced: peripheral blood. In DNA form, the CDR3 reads TGTGCCACCAGCAGTGACAGGGCGGGGAACACCATATATTTT. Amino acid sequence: CATSSDRAGNTIYF.